A selection of T cell receptor beta chains follows, all from one sample in a study of T cells in Graves' hyperthyroidism and ophthalmopathy. MiXCR, run by TCRdb on the multiplex PCR reads, gives a single entry per CDR3 protein. Of nearly 250,000 distinct CDR3 sequences listed, about a sixth were seen once; the top ten hold under 35%. Sequenced input: blood. Source of these receptors: a woman aged 18-30 years with Graves' ophthalmopathy. CDR3s include the opening cysteine and the closing phenylalanine or tryptophan. Each record gives: V gene, J gene, CDR3 protein.

V: TRBV6-1
J: TRBJ1-1
CDR3: CASSFGQGAAEAFF

V: TRBV20-1
J: TRBJ2-2
CDR3: CSAIDRKLMLGAGELFF

V: TRBV6-2/TRBV6-3
J: TRBJ2-7
CDR3: CASSYGSGQGWWEQYF

V: TRBV20-1
J: TRBJ2-2
CDR3: CSARPSSRGFGTGELFF

V: TRBV2
J: TRBJ2-1
CDR3: CAISSGGSYNEQFF

V: TRBV2
J: TRBJ1-2
CDR3: CASSRDSSYGYTF

V: TRBV20-1
J: TRBJ2-3
CDR3: CSADPTNTDTQYF

V: TRBV6-1
J: TRBJ2-7
CDR3: CASSGVYEQYF

V: TRBV20-1
J: TRBJ1-2
CDR3: CSAPRDSYGYTF

V: TRBV19
J: TRBJ2-1
CDR3: CASRWTSGYNEQFF

V: TRBV27
J: TRBJ1-1
CDR3: CASSPLQVLNTEAFF

V: TRBV28
J: TRBJ2-3
CDR3: CASSLTGMGTDTQYF

V: TRBV13
J: TRBJ2-1
CDR3: CASSAAGGINNEQFF

V: TRBV4-3
J: TRBJ2-6
CDR3: CASSQDRGSGANVLTF

V: TRBV3-1
J: TRBJ2-7
CDR3: CASSQVLDPSYEQYF

V: TRBV28
J: TRBJ1-5
CDR3: CASTKLGRANQPQHF

V: TRBV7-8
J: TRBJ2-4
CDR3: CASSSGFRTSGAKNIQYF

V: TRBV5-1
J: TRBJ2-5
CDR3: CASSFSGGQQETQYF

V: TRBV4-2
J: TRBJ2-2
CDR3: CASSQESAAVLYTGELFF

V: TRBV4-2
J: TRBJ2-1
CDR3: CASSQDVTSGDHNEQFF

V: TRBV5-8
J: TRBJ2-5
CDR3: CASSLPGLAGVQETQYF

V: TRBV7-2
J: TRBJ2-1
CDR3: CASSLGSPPGDEQFF

V: TRBV20-1
J: TRBJ2-1
CDR3: CSARGTSGRSYNEQFF

V: TRBV6-6
J: TRBJ2-3
CDR3: CASSYSDRPTDTQYF

V: TRBV5-1
J: TRBJ2-3
CDR3: CASSYRDTQYF

V: TRBV4-1
J: TRBJ1-6
CDR3: CASSRNRAGAKNSPLHF

V: TRBV28
J: TRBJ1-4
CDR3: CASTATGEYEKLFF

V: TRBV12-3/TRBV12-4
J: TRBJ2-7
CDR3: CASSFSRGSYEQYF

V: TRBV6-1
J: TRBJ1-5
CDR3: CVSSQGQSRNQPQHF

V: TRBV3-1
J: TRBJ1-2
CDR3: CASTLRNSQAFGGYTF

V: TRBV20-1
J: TRBJ2-1
CDR3: CSARDDRGGLVNEQFF

V: TRBV20-1
J: TRBJ1-1
CDR3: CSALTWGDTEAFF

V: TRBV6-1
J: TRBJ1-2
CDR3: CASNTRKKVNYGYTF

V: TRBV6-5
J: TRBJ2-3
CDR3: CASSYKGADTQYF

V: TRBV9
J: TRBJ1-6
CDR3: CASRRGTGTSTSPLHF

V: TRBV10-3
J: TRBJ1-1
CDR3: CAIRAGQLNTEAFF

V: TRBV15
J: TRBJ2-2
CDR3: CATSRGTGITGELFF

V: TRBV2
J: TRBJ1-2
CDR3: CASSFGRRYGYTF

V: TRBV29-1
J: TRBJ2-2
CDR3: CSALGAPVGELFF

V: TRBV29-1
J: TRBJ2-5
CDR3: CSVGRNGRGIKETQYF

V: TRBV15
J: TRBJ1-4
CDR3: CATSRDPGVREKLFF

V: TRBV18
J: TRBJ1-6
CDR3: CASSPPGLNSPLHF

V: TRBV24-1
J: TRBJ2-4
CDR3: CATSGGQGGDIQYF

V: TRBV11-2
J: TRBJ2-3
CDR3: CASSFGAGSPDTQYF

V: TRBV5-1
J: TRBJ1-4
CDR3: CASSTGTVAEKLFF

V: TRBV20-1
J: TRBJ1-6
CDR3: CSARDLRRAGNSPLHF

V: TRBV20-1
J: TRBJ2-5
CDR3: CSASGQWETQYF